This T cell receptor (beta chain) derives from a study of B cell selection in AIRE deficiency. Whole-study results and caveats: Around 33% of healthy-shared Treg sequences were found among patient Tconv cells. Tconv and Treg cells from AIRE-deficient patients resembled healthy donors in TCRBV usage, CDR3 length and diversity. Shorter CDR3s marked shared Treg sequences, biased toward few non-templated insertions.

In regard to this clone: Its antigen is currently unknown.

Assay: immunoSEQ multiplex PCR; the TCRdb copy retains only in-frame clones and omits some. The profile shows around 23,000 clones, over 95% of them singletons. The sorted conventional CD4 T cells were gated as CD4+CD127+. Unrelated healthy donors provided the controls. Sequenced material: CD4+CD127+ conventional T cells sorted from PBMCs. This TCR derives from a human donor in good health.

The CDR3, as DNA: TGTGCTAGTGGTTTTGGACGGACTGAAGCTTTCTTT. Protein: CASGFGRTEAFF. The rearrangement uses TRBV12-5 and TRBJ1-1; D is undetermined. Per the germline V gene, CDR1 is LGHNT and CDR2 is FRNRAP. V lost 3 bases, J lost 5 bases, and 7 bases lay in between. This CDR3 has 12 amino acids.